This is a list of T cell receptor beta chains from one sample in a study of metastatic and nonmetastatic thyroid tumors. TCRdb recomputed clones from the PCR reads via MiXCR. The sample yields 24,000 or so clones, approximately 20% seen once. Source material: blood. The receptors here all came from a male donor with papillary thyroid cancer or a benign thyroid nodule (not recorded which). Some clones in this sample may be carry-over from other donors' samples. CDR3s include the opening cysteine and the closing phenylalanine or tryptophan. The order of the fields is clone size, V gene, D gene, J gene, CDR3 protein, CDR3 DNA. D genes are given only for firm matches. Clone size is shown for a subset of rows, as once, few, many or a class of expanded clone.

many	TRBV9	TRBD2	TRBJ2-7	CASSAGPLAVSYEQYF	TGTGCCAGCAGCGCAGGCCCGCTAGCGGTCTCCTACGAGCAGTACTTC
many	TRBV9	TRBD1	TRBJ2-3	CASSRSASPGTGSDTQYF	TGTGCCAGCAGCAGGTCGGCCTCTCCCGGGACAGGGTCGGATACGCAGTATTTT
.	TRBV20-1	TRBD2	TRBJ2-7	CSAIGGLAGSSYEQYF	TGCAGTGCTATAGGGGGACTAGCGGGTAGCTCCTACGAGCAGTACTTC
.	TRBV6-1	.	TRBJ2-1	CASSPRPTTLAADNEQSF	TGTGCCAGCAGCCCCCGGCCCACGACCCTAGCTGCAGACAATGAGCAGTCCTTC
many	TRBV7-8	.	TRBJ1-1	CASSPLLSGDNTETFF	TGTGCCAGCAGCCCCCTTCTTTCAGGGGACAACACTGAAACTTTCTTT
many	TRBV7-2	TRBD1	TRBJ1-2	CASSPQPGQGANYGYTF	TGTGCCAGCAGCCCACAGCCCGGACAGGGGGCGAACTATGGCTACACCTTC
medium-sized	TRBV2	.	TRBJ2-7	CASSAGYSKHYEQYF	TGTGCCAGCAGTGCTGGCTACTCCAAGCACTACGAGCAGTACTTC
.	TRBV6-2/TRBV6-3	.	TRBJ2-7	CASSYGKEGYEQYF	TGTGCCAGCAGTTACGGAAAGGAGGGATACGAGCAGTACTTC
.	TRBV12-3/TRBV12-4	.	TRBJ2-3	CASSLVGPSSDTQYF	TGTGCCAGCAGTTTAGTGGGGCCTAGCTCAGATACGCAGTATTTT
medium-sized	TRBV27	TRBD1	TRBJ1-1	CASSFTGANTEAFF	TGTGCCAGCAGTTTTACAGGGGCGAACACTGAAGCTTTCTTT
many	TRBV4-2	TRBD1	TRBJ2-2	CASSQTRQGTNTGELFF	TGTGCCAGCAGCCAAACCAGACAGGGGACGAACACCGGGGAGCTGTTTTTT
.	TRBV7-9	.	TRBJ1-1	CASSLGGPIGAFF	TGTGCCAGCAGCTTAGGGGGACCAATCGGGGCTTTCTTT
many	TRBV9	.	TRBJ2-3	CASSGRDYGTDTQYF	TGTGCCAGCAGCGGGCGGGATTATGGCACAGATACGCAGTATTTT
many	TRBV5-4	.	TRBJ2-7	CASSERSSYEQYF	TGTGCCAGCAGCGAACGCAGTTCCTACGAGCAGTACTTC
few	TRBV19	.	TRBJ2-3	CASYEFSTDTQYF	TGTGCCAGTTATGAGTTTAGCACAGATACGCAGTATTTT
.	TRBV6-1	TRBD2	TRBJ2-3	CASSLAGGPADTQYF	TGTGCCAGCAGTCTAGCGGGGGGGCCCGCAGATACGCAGTATTTT
few	TRBV6-2/TRBV6-3	TRBD2	TRBJ2-2	CASSYRTSGGTNTGELFF	TGTGCCAGCAGTTACAGGACTAGCGGGGGGACGAACACCGGGGAGCTGTTTTTT
few	TRBV6-5	TRBD2	TRBJ2-3	CASSSTLTSGGSTDTQYF	TGTGCCAGCAGCTCTACTCTTACTAGCGGGGGAAGCACAGATACGCAGTATTTT
once	TRBV20-1	.	TRBJ2-7	CSAQRKGTYEQYF	TGCAGTGCTCAGAGGAAAGGGACTTACGAGCAGTACTTC
medium-sized	TRBV24-1	.	TRBJ1-2	CATSDPGTHNLYGYTF	TGTGCCACCAGTGATCCCGGGACCCATAATTTATATGGCTACACCTTC
.	TRBV20-1	TRBD1	TRBJ2-3	CSAMTGTVTDTQYF	TGCAGTGCAATGACCGGGACAGTCACAGATACGCAGTATTTT
few	TRBV6-1	.	TRBJ2-7	CASSPPPVSISYEQYF	TGTGCCAGTAGTCCCCCCCCCGTGAGTATCTCCTACGAGCAGTACTTC
.	TRBV6-5	.	TRBJ1-1	CASSYSFNAPRGTESFF	TGTGCCAGCAGTTACTCGTTTAATGCCCCAAGGGGAACTGAATCTTTCTTT
.	TRBV27	.	TRBJ2-1	CASSRTNNEQFF	TGTGCCAGCAGTCGAACTAACAATGAGCAGTTCTTC
few	TRBV18	TRBD2	TRBJ2-5	CASSPFLLAGGQETQYF	TGTGCCAGCTCACCATTTCTCCTAGCGGGGGGCCAAGAGACCCAGTACTTC
many	TRBV20-1	.	TRBJ2-5	CSARERRSVWTQYF	TGCAGTGCTAGAGAGAGGAGGTCCGTGTGGACCCAGTACTTC
.	TRBV7-9	.	TRBJ2-7	CASSQSVTRYDQYF	TGTGCCAGCAGCCAGTCCGTGACAAGATACGATCAGTACTTC
many	TRBV5-4	TRBD1	TRBJ2-7	CASSFGPGTAYEQYF	TGTGCCAGCAGCTTTGGCCCCGGGACAGCCTACGAGCAGTACTTC
medium-sized	TRBV15	.	TRBJ2-7	CATSRDRSPGPYEQYF	TGTGCCACCAGCAGAGATCGGTCCCCGGGACCCTACGAGCAGTACTTC
medium-sized	TRBV28	.	TRBJ2-7	CASSNRGANYEQYF	TGTGCCAGCAGTAACAGAGGGGCCAACTACGAGCAGTACTTC
few	TRBV28	.	TRBJ1-5	CASSLMAGSGQPKHF	TGTGCCAGCAGTCTCATGGCAGGGTCGGGTCAGCCCAAGCATTTT
many	TRBV11-3	.	TRBJ2-7	CASSFLARDEQYF	TGTGCCAGCAGTTTTCTAGCCAGGGACGAGCAGTACTTC
many	TRBV5-8	.	TRBJ2-7	CASSSTLGEQYF	TGTGCCAGCAGCTCCACATTGGGGGAGCAGTACTTC
many	TRBV6-6	.	TRBJ2-1	CASSYRDNNEQFF	TGTGCCAGCAGTTACCGGGACAACAATGAGCAGTTCTTC
.	TRBV5-1	.	TRBJ1-2	CASSQPGVQYGYTF	TGCGCCAGCAGCCAGCCCGGTGTGCAGTATGGCTACACCTTC
.	TRBV11-2	.	TRBJ2-7	CASSFRVLEGSYEQYF	TGTGCCAGCAGCTTTCGGGTACTAGAAGGATCCTACGAGCAGTACTTC
many	TRBV20-1	.	TRBJ1-3	CSAYGLTGNTIYF	TGCAGTGCTTACGGCCTAACTGGAAACACCATATATTTT
.	TRBV6-1	.	TRBJ2-7	CASTAATTYYEQYF	TGTGCCAGCACGGCAGCCACTACTTACTACGAGCAGTACTTC
few	TRBV19	.	TRBJ2-5	CASSIAAETRYF	TGTGCCAGTAGTATAGCGGCAGAGACAAGGTACTTC
many	TRBV5-4	.	TRBJ2-1	CASSLGDRREFF	TGTGCCAGCAGCTTGGGCGACAGGAGGGAGTTCTTC
many	TRBV7-9	.	TRBJ1-1	CASSVQENTEAFF	TGTGCCAGCAGCGTACAAGAGAACACTGAAGCTTTCTTT
many	TRBV30	.	TRBJ2-7	CAWSVNERYEQYF	TGTGCCTGGAGTGTAAACGAAAGGTACGAGCAGTACTTC
few	TRBV2	.	TRBJ2-3	CASDTEAANWDTQYF	TGTGCCAGCGACACAGAAGCGGCCAACTGGGATACGCAGTATTTT
medium-sized	TRBV12-3/TRBV12-4	TRBD2	TRBJ2-7	CASSVSGRAGYEQYF	TGTGCCAGCAGTGTTAGCGGGAGGGCGGGGTACGAGCAGTACTTC
.	TRBV7-8	.	TRBJ2-4	CASTQGREKNIQYF	TGTGCCAGCACGCAGGGACGGGAGAAAAACATTCAGTACTTC
.	TRBV5-1	TRBD1	TRBJ1-2	CASSFLGGTGDGYTF	TGCGCCAGCAGCTTCTTGGGGGGGACAGGGGACGGCTACACCTTC
.	TRBV5-1	TRBD2	TRBJ2-3	CASSQRTRGVRTDTQYF	TGCGCCAGCAGCCAACGGACTAGGGGTGTTAGAACAGATACGCAGTATTTT
many	TRBV11-2	.	TRBJ2-2	CASSFRAGDTGELFF	TGTGCCAGCAGCTTTCGAGCGGGCGACACCGGGGAGCTGTTTTTT
few	TRBV6-4	TRBD1	TRBJ2-1	CASSPGTGEGNEQFF	TGTGCCAGCAGTCCTGGGACAGGGGAAGGGAATGAGCAGTTCTTC
many	TRBV11-2	.	TRBJ1-2	CASSSYDPGNYGYIF	TGTGCCAGCAGCTCCTATGACCCAGGCAACTATGGCTACATCTTC
.	TRBV6-4	.	TRBJ2-1	CASSIDGWWFF	TGTGCCAGCAGCATTGACGGCTGGTGGTTCTTC
few	TRBV6-1	.	TRBJ2-2	CATNLLLGPGELFF	TGTGCCACCAACCTCCTCCTAGGGCCCGGGGAGCTGTTTTTT
.	TRBV7-2	.	TRBJ1-1	CASNPGRMNTEAFF	TGTGCCAGCAACCCGGGGAGGATGAACACTGAAGCTTTCTTT
many	TRBV19	TRBD1	TRBJ1-4	CASTMTGQGNEKLFF	TGTGCCAGTACTATGACAGGACAGGGGAACGAAAAACTGTTTTTT
few	TRBV6-2/TRBV6-3	TRBD2	TRBJ2-3	CASSYSIQRGGRSTQYF	TGTGCCAGCAGTTACTCGATTCAACGGGGGGGCCGTAGTACGCAGTATTTT
.	TRBV5-1	.	TRBJ2-2	CASSLDAGPTGELFF	TGCGCCAGCAGCTTGGATGCAGGGCCCACCGGGGAGCTGTTTTTT
few	TRBV27	.	TRBJ2-1	CAISGYNEQFF	TGTGCCATCAGTGGGTACAATGAGCAGTTCTTC
medium-sized	TRBV6-1	.	TRBJ2-7	CASSPAGSQQYF	TGTGCCAGCAGTCCCGCCGGCAGTCAGCAGTACTTC
few	TRBV6-1	.	TRBJ2-2	CASSTRQGELFF	TGTGCCAGCTCTACGAGACAAGGGGAGCTGTTTTTT
many	TRBV20-1	.	TRBJ2-7	CSARGAGEPYEQYF	TGCAGTGCTAGAGGGGCAGGGGAACCCTACGAGCAGTACTTC